These 4 T cell receptor beta chains were sequenced from one sample in a study of blood T cell repertoires in COVID-19. Sequencing was performed with immunoSEQ multiplex PCR; in TCRdb, only in-frame clones are kept and a portion is missing. The sample yields 150,000 to 200,000 clones, about 87% seen once. Sequenced sample: peripheral blood. The receptor set was obtained from a man aged 18 to 30 with active or convalescent COVID-19.

This sequence joins TRBV5-1 and TRBJ2-7, with 13 bases lining up with TRBD2. The germline gives CDR1 SGHRS, CDR2 YFSETQ. The CDR3 runs to 16 residues. V shed 5 bases, J shed 5 bases, and the junction held 10 bases outside the gene matches. The DNA for the CDR3 is TGCGCCAGCAGTACGGGGACTAGCGGGATTCAGGACGAGCAGTACTTC. It is translated as CASSTGTSGIQDEQYF. The variable domain in full, completed from reference TRBV5-1 and TRBJ2-7, reads KAGVTQTPRYLIKTRGQQVTLSCSPISGHRSVSWYQQTPGQGLQFLFEYFSETQRNKGNFPGRFSGRQFSNSRSEMNVSTLELGDSALYLCASSTGTSGIQDEQYFGPGTRLTVT.

The gene calls are TRBV28 and TRBJ1-1; D is ambiguous. Germline CDR1 MDHEN, CDR2 SYDVKM. This CDR3 comprises 13 residues. V gave up 3 bases and J gave up 9 bases, with 14 bases separating them. The CDR3 region has the DNA TGTGCCAGCAGTTTTGAGGGCATAGGAAAAGCTTTCTTT. Translated, it gives CASSFEGIGKAFF.

The chain recombines TRBV2 with TRBJ2-7; D is undetermined. CDR3 length: 13 amino acids. V shed 7 bases and J shed 6 bases, with 16 bases lying between them. Germline CDR1 is SNHLY and CDR2 is FYNNEI. This chain's CDR3 is CASNHELSAEQYF. CDR3 bases: TGTGCCAGCAATCACGAGTTAAGCGCCGAGCAGTACTTC.

This chain links TRBV12-3 or TRBV12-4 with TRBJ1-2, with D hard to call. Deletions cut 1 base from V and 8 bases from J, with 11 bases between. The CDR3 has 13 amino acids. CDR3 DNA sequence: TGTGCCAGCAGTTTAGGGAGGGTTCGCGGCTACACCTTC. It codes for CASSLGRVRGYTF.